The 7 T cell receptor beta chains in this list originate from one sample, sequenced in a study of shared clonotypes between healthy human individuals. The method was immunoSEQ multiplex PCR; TCRdb's version includes in-frame clones alone and lacks a portion of them. Of roughly 590,000 clones listed, roughly 96% are singletons. Naive CD8 cells lacked CD45RO, underwent positive selection for CCR7 and left out terminally differentiated effector memory CD45RA+ cells. Sequencing used naive CD8+ T cells sorted from blood. Receptor source: a woman aged 25-40 years in good health.

About this clone: Other nucleotide sequences from this sample produce the same CDR3. The V and J genes are TRBV20-1 and TRBJ1-2; D is unresolved. There are 9 residues in the CDR3. Germline CDR1 is DFQATT and CDR2 is SNEGSKA (reference sequence). The V gene lost 3 bases and the J gene lost 4 bases, with 0 bases spanning the gap. CDR3 protein: CSASYGYTF. The CDR3 nucleotides read TGCAGTGCTAGCTATGGCTACACCTTC.

CDR3 region: CASRGSIGELFF. CDR3 DNA sequence: TGTGCCAGCAGAGGGAGTATCGGGGAGCTGTTTTTT. The V call is TRBV6-5, the J call TRBJ2-2, with a tentative D call TRBD2 (5 bases). The CDR3 has 12 amino acids. Germline assignment: CDR1 MNHEY and CDR2 SVGAGI. V lost 6 bases and J 7 bases, leaving 9 bases between the germline ends.

The CDR3 sequence is CASSPELAGGGEQYF. Written as DNA, the CDR3 is TGTGCCAGCAGCCCCGAACTAGCGGGAGGGGGTGAGCAGTACTTC. The V gene is TRBV5-4, the J gene TRBJ2-7; 13 bases fit TRBD2. This CDR3 comprises 15 residues. The V and J ends lost 4 bases and 7 bases, in that order; junction bases with no gene match: 8. Germline values: CDR1 SGHNT, CDR2 YYREEE (reference sequence).

This chain uses TRBV5-4 with TRBJ2-7; no clear D gene. Germline-derived CDR1 and CDR2 are SGHNT and YYREEE (reference sequence). The CDR3 covers 12 residues. Trimming removed 0 bases from V and 5 bases from J, with 6 bases in between. In DNA, the CDR3 is TGTGCCAGCAGCTTGGGGTACAACGAGCAGTACTTC. Protein: CASSLGYNEQYF.

The V and J genes are TRBV5-6 and TRBJ2-5, with TRBD2 matching 10 bases. After removal of 4 bases from V and 3 bases from J, the junction contained 3 bases not matched to a gene. This CDR3 has 14 residues. Germline V gene lookup returns CDR1 SGHDT and CDR2 YYEEEE. The CDR3 DNA sequence: TGTGCCAGCAGCGTAGCGGGAGGAAAAGAGACCCAGTACTTC. It is translated as CASSVAGGKETQYF.

The gene calls are TRBV10-3 and TRBJ1-4; the D is unclear. V lost 4 bases, J lost 8 bases, and 14 bases lay in between. This CDR3 region has 14 residues. From germline, CDR1 is ENHRY and CDR2 SYGVKD. The CDR3 DNA reads as TGTGCCATCAGTGTGGAGGGTGAAGGCGAAAAACTGTTTTTT. Translating it yields CAISVEGEGEKLFF.

This clone showed up just once. The chain employs TRBV28 and TRBJ2-7; D uncertain. CDR1 and CDR2 from the germline V gene are MDHEN and SYDVKM. V lost 3 bases and J lost 0, with 12 bases in between. The CDR3 contains 15 residues. This chain's CDR3 is CASSFLSTSSYEQYF. The CDR3 DNA is TGTGCCAGCAGTTTCCTCTCCACCTCCTCCTACGAGCAGTACTTC.